In its sample, the clone carrying this T cell receptor (beta chain) was seen a few times. Antigen specificity is unknown. CDR1 and CDR2 from the germline V gene are SGHVS and FNYEAQ. The J segment lost 2 bases and the V segment lost 5 bases, leaving 12 bases of the junction unmatched. This CDR3 is built from 17 residues. The record originates from a study of beta chain features in type 1 diabetes. The study reverse transcribed the entire isolated RNA, so it sequenced expressed TCRB transcripts. TCRdb's table, derived via immunoSEQ multiplex PCR, lists solely in-frame clones and lacks some. The table has over 650,000 clones, roughly an eighth seen once. Regarding the study as a whole: People with Type 1 diabetes carried modestly yet significantly shorter TCRB CDR3s in all four CD4+ subsets.

The sequence derives from a man aged 18 to 29 with type 1 diabetes. The chain has TRBV7-6 and TRBJ1-5; 7 bases agree with TRBD1. Material for sequencing was naive CD4+ T cells from blood. CDR3 sequence: CASSPFDRERRNQPQHF. In nucleotides, the CDR3 is TGTGCCAGCAGCCCATTTGACAGGGAACGGCGCAATCAGCCCCAGCATTTT.